This paragraph covers one T cell receptor (beta chain) sequence. Its target is not known. The protocol was immunoSEQ multiplex PCR, while the TCRdb copy is restricted to in-frame clones and leaves out a portion. This sample carries over 800,000 clones, about 92% of them seen once, and the ten largest clones take about 24%. The sample comes from a study of shared clonotypes between healthy human individuals. Overall study findings and caveats: Larger estimated richness was generally seen in naive subsets than in memory subsets. Relative to clonotypes present in all four donors, those not shared had lower generation probabilities. Depth of sequencing was expected to influence donor clonotype sharing. The sampled material consisted only of blood, and tissue repertoires are likely to differ.

Germline CDR1 and CDR2: MDHEN and SYDVKM. Trimming removed 6 bases from V and 3 bases from J, with 12 bases in between. CDR3 length: 13 amino acids. In the naive CD8 group, cells lacked CD45RO and were positively selected for CCR7, so terminally differentiated effector memory CD45RA+ cells were left out. The J gene is TRBJ2-7, the V gene TRBV28; a weak D match, TRBD1 (5 bases). Sequenced sample: naive CD8+ T cells sorted from blood. This TCR derives from a man younger than 40 in good health. CDR3 sequence reads: CASRWQGNYEQYF. As DNA, the CDR3 is TGTGCCAGCAGGTGGCAGGGAAACTACGAGCAGTACTTC.